This note documents a single T cell receptor (beta chain) sequence. This entry is derived from a study of T cell responses to AZD1222 COVID-19 vaccine. Assay used: immunoSEQ multiplex PCR; TCRdb lists only in-frame clones, some missing. The sample carries tens of thousands of clones, over 60% recorded once. V dropped 1 base and J dropped 0 bases, with 10 bases sitting between them. In germline, CDR1 is SGHNT, CDR2 YYREEE (reference sequence). CDR3 length equals 15 residues. This sample comprised peripheral blood, obtained 28 days after the second AZD1222 dose. This TCR derives from an adult who received the AZD1222 COVID-19 vaccine. The chain combines TRBV5-4 with TRBJ1-1, with a tentative D call TRBD1 (6 bases). The CDR3 region is CASSLSGALNTEAFF. CDR3 sequence (DNA): TGTGCCAGCAGCTTGTCAGGGGCTTTGAACACTGAAGCTTTCTTT.